The source of this TCR beta chain is a study of OX40 agonist ivuxolimab in advanced cancers. At the level of the study: Patients treated during dose escalation were battling hepatocellular carcinoma, melanoma, renal cell or head and neck cancer. Three patients showed partial responses: one hepatocellular carcinoma and two cutaneous melanoma cases.

The assay was immunoSEQ multiplex PCR, and TCRdb's table has in-frame clones only and misses some. Altogether about 100,000 clones are present, about 91% being singletons, with the ten largest covering 0.54%. The CDR3 has 13 residues. J lost 8 bases, V lost 5 bases, and 6 bases had no gene match. Germline-derived CDR1 and CDR2 are LNHDA and SQIVND (reference sequence). This clone was seen only once. The sequencing here drew on CD4+ or CD8+ T cells sorted from blood, taken in a trial of the OX40 agonist ivuxolimab. The chain carries TRBV19 and TRBJ2-3, with 8 bases that match TRBD1. The receptor was derived from an adult with an advanced solid tumor such as melanoma, head and neck, liver or kidney cancer. The CDR3 DNA reads as TGTGCCAGTAGTGTCACAGGGGGAGGTACGCAGTATTTT. Residues: CASSVTGGGTQYF.